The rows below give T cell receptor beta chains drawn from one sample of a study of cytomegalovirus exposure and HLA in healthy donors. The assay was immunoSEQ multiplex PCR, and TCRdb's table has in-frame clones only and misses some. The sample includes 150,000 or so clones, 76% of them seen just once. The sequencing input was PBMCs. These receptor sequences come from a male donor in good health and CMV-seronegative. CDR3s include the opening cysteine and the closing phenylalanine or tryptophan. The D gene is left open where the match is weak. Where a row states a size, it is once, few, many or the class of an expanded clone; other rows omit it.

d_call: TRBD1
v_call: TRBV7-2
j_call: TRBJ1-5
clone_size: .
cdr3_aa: CASSFGTGAGNQPQHF
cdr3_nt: TGTGCCAGCAGCTTCGGGACAGGGGCAGGCAATCAGCCCCAGCATTTT

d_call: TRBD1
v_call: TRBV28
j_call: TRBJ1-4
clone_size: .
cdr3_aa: CASSLAGGINEKLFF
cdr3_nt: TGTGCCAGCAGTTTAGCAGGGGGAATTAATGAAAAACTGTTTTTT

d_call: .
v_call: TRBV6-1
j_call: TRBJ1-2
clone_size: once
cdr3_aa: CASSENRDYGYTF
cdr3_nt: TGTGCCAGCAGTGAGAACAGGGACTATGGCTACACCTTC

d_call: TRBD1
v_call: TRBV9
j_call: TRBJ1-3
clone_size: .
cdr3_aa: CASSLAGTGVNGNTIYF
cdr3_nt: TGTGCCAGCAGCCTAGCCGGGACAGGGGTAAATGGAAACACCATATATTTT

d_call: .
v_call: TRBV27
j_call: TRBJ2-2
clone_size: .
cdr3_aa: CASRGANTGELFF
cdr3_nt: TGTGCCAGCAGGGGAGCGAACACCGGGGAGCTGTTTTTT

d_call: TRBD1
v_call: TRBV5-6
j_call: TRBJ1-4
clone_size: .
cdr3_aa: CASSWGQTNEKLFF
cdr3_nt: TGTGCCAGCAGCTGGGGACAGACTAATGAAAAACTGTTTTTT

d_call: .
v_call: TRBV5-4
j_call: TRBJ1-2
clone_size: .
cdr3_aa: CASSRPGGAGDLRGYTF
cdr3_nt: TGTGCCAGCAGCCGTCCGGGGGGCGCGGGGGATCTTCGGGGCTACACCTTC

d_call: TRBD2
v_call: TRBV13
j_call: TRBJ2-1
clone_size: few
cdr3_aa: CASSLGAPGTSLTEQFF
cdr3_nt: TGTGCCAGCAGCTTAGGGGCCCCCGGGACTAGCTTAACGGAGCAGTTCTTC

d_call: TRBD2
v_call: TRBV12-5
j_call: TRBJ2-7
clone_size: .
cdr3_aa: CASGFLTAGPSYEQYF
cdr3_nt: TGTGCTAGTGGTTTTCTAACAGCGGGGCCCTCCTACGAGCAGTACTTC

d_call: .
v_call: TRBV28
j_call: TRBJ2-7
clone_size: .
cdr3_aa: CAAEGQDSYEQYF
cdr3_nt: TGTGCCGCGGAGGGGCAGGACTCCTACGAGCAGTACTTC

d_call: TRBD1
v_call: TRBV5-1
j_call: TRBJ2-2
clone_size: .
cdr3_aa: CASSLPQGITGELFF
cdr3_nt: TGCGCCAGCAGCCTCCCACAGGGGATCACCGGGGAGCTGTTTTTT

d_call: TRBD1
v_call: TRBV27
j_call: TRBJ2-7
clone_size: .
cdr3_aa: CASSLGQGLYEQYF
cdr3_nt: TGTGCCAGCAGTTTAGGACAGGGACTCTACGAGCAGTACTTC

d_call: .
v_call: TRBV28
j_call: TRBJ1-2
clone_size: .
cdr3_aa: CASRETNYGYTF
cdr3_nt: TGTGCCAGCAGAGAGACTAACTATGGCTACACCTTC

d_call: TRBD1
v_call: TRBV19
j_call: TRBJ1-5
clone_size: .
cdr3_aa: CASSTGDRRFNQPQHF
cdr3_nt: TGTGCCAGTAGTACCGGGGACAGGAGATTCAATCAGCCCCAGCATTTT

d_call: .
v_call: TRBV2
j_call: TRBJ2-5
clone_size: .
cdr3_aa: CASNLKETQYF
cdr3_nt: TGTGCCAGTAACTTAAAAGAGACCCAGTACTTC

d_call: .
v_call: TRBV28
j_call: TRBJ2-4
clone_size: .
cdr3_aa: CASSREVRNIQYF
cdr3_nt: TGTGCCAGCAGTCGTGAGGTTAGAAACATTCAGTACTTC

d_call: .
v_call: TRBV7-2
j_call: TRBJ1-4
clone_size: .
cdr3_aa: CASSLGRAGEKLFF
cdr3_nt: TGTGCCAGCAGCTTAGGCCGGGCAGGGGAAAAACTGTTTTTT

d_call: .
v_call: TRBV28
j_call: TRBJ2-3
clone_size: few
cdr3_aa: CASSTQITQYF
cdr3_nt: TGTGCCAGCAGCACGCAGATAACGCAGTATTTT

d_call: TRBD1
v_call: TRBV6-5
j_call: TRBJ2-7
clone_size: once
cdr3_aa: CASSPGTGSEEQYF
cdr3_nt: TGTGCCAGCAGTCCCGGGACAGGGTCGGAAGAGCAGTACTTC

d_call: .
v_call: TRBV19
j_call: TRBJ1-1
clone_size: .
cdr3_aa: CASSIPTGEAFF
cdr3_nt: TGTGCCAGTAGTATCCCGACTGGGGAAGCTTTCTTT

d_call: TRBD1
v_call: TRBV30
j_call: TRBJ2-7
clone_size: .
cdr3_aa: CAWSVQGQVFYEQYF
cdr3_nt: TGTGCCTGGAGTGTACAGGGACAGGTGTTTTACGAGCAGTACTTC

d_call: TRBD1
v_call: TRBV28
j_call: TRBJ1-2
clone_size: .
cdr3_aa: CASSDRQGEWIGYTF
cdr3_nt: TGTGCCAGCAGCGACCGACAGGGGGAGTGGATTGGCTACACCTTC

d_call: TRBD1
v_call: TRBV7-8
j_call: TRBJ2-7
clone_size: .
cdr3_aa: CASSPRLDRESYEQYF
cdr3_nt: TGTGCCAGCAGCCCGCGGCTTGACAGGGAGTCCTACGAGCAGTACTTC

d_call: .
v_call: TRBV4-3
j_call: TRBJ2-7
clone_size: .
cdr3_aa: CASSQVSTGDTYEQYF
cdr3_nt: TGCGCCAGCAGCCAAGTTTCGACAGGTGATACCTACGAGCAGTACTTC

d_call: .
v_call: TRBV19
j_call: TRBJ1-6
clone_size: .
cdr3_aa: CASSIPRGINSPLHF
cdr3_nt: TGTGCCAGTAGTATACCCAGAGGGATTAATTCACCCCTCCACTTT

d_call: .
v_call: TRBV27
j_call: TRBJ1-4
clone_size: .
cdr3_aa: CASSLYPTGGTNEKLFF
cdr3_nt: TGTGCCAGCAGTTTATATCCTACCGGGGGAACTAATGAAAAACTGTTTTTT

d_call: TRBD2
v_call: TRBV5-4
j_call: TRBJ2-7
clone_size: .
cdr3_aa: CASSFGLAGGGEQYF
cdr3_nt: TGTGCCAGCAGCTTCGGACTAGCGGGAGGGGGTGAGCAGTACTTC

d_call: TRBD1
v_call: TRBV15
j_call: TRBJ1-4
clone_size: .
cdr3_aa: CATSRGTGRNEKLFF
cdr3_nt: TGTGCCACCAGCAGAGGGACAGGGCGTAATGAAAAACTGTTTTTT

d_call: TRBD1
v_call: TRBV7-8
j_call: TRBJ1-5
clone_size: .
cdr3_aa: CASSILRGPNQPQHF
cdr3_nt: TGTGCCAGCAGCATCCTCAGGGGGCCGAATCAGCCCCAGCATTTT

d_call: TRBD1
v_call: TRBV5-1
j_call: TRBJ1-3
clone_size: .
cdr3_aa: CASSSTGISGNTIYF
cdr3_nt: TGCGCCAGCAGCTCGACAGGGATCTCTGGAAACACCATATATTTT

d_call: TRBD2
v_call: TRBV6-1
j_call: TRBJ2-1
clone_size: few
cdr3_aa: CASSERAGGLDEQFF
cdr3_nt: TGTGCCAGCAGTGAACGGGCGGGGGGATTAGACGAGCAGTTCTTC

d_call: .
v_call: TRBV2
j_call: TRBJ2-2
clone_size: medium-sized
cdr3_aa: CASSLKSGNTGELFF
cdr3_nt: TGTGCCAGCAGTCTAAAGTCAGGGAACACCGGGGAGCTGTTTTTT

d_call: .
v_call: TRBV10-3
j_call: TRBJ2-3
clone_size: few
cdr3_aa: CAISRPSGTTDTQYF
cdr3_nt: TGTGCCATCAGTAGGCCGAGCGGTACCACAGATACGCAGTATTTT

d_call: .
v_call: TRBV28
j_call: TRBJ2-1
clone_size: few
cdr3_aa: CASAAGGSGSRNEQFF
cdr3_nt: TGTGCCAGCGCAGCCGGGGGATCAGGTTCGAGAAATGAGCAGTTCTTC

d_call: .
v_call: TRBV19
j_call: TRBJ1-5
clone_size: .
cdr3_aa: CASSLSPTDHSNQPQHF
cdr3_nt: TGTGCCAGTAGTTTATCCCCGACAGACCATAGCAATCAGCCCCAGCATTTT

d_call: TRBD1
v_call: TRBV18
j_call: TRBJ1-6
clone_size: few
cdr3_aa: CASSPLQGEDSPLHF
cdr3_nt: TGTGCCAGCTCACCTCTACAGGGGGAGGATTCACCCCTCCACTTT

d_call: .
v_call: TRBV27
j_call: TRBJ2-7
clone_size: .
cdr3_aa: CASSRLGARNHEQYF
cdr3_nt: TGTGCCAGCAGCCGCCTGGGCGCCCGTAACCACGAGCAGTACTTC

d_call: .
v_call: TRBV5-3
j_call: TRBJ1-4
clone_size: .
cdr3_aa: CARSFRSHNEKLFF
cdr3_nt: TGTGCCAGAAGCTTCAGGTCCCATAATGAAAAACTGTTTTTT

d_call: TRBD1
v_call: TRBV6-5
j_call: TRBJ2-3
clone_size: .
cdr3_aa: CASSYQYRGVDTQYF
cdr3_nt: TGTGCCAGCAGTTACCAGTACAGGGGGGTTGATACGCAGTATTTT

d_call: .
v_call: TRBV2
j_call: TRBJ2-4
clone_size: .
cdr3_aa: CASSTGTPTEYF
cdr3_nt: TGTGCCAGCAGTACCGGGACTCCTACAGAGTACTTC

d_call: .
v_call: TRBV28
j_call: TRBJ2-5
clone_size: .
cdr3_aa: CASSLPRVGETQYF
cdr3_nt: TGTGCCAGCAGTCTCCCCAGGGTGGGAGAGACCCAGTACTTC

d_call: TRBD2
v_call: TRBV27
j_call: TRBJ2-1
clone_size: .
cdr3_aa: CASSAGTSGVGLSYNEQFF
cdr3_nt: TGTGCCAGCAGTGCCGGGACTAGCGGGGTAGGACTCTCCTACAATGAGCAGTTCTTC

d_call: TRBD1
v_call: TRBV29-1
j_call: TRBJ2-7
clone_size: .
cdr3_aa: CSVPGTGTGGPPYEQYF
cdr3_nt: TGCAGCGTTCCAGGAACGGGGACAGGGGGCCCTCCGTACGAGCAGTACTTC

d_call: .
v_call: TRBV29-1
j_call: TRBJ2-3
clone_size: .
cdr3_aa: CSVDGRGNTDTQYF
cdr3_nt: TGCAGCGTTGATGGCCGGGGGAACACAGATACGCAGTATTTT

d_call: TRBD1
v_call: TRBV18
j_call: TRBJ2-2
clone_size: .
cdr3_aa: CASSPQDRGYTGELFF
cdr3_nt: TGTGCCAGCTCACCGCAGGACAGGGGGTACACCGGGGAGCTGTTTTTT

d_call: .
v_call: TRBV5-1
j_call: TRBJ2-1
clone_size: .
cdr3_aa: CASREMIANNEQFF
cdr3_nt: TGCGCCAGCAGAGAAATGATAGCGAACAATGAGCAGTTCTTC

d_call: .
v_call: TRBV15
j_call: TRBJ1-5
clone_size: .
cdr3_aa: CATSRDTGEEPQHF
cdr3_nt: TGTGCCACCAGCAGAGATACGGGGGAGGAGCCCCAGCATTTT

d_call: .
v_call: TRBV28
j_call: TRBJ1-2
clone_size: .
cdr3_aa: CASSSGWEDLWRDTF
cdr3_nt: TGTGCCAGCAGTTCCGGATGGGAGGACCTATGGCGGGACACCTTC

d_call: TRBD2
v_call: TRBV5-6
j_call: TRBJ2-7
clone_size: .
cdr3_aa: CASSPWGGGGLYEQYF
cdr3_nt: TGTGCCAGCAGCCCCTGGGGGGGCGGGGGGCTCTACGAGCAGTACTTC

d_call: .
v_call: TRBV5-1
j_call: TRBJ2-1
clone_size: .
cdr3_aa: CASSLATQGNEQFF
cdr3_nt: TGCGCCAGCAGCTTGGCCACACAGGGCAATGAGCAGTTCTTC

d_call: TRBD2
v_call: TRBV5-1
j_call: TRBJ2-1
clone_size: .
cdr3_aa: CASSLGLAGGRSLNEQFF
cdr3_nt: TGCGCCAGCAGCTTGGGCCTAGCGGGGGGGCGGTCTCTCAATGAGCAGTTCTTC